These 28 T cell receptor beta chains came from one sample sequenced in a study of cytomegalovirus exposure and HLA in healthy donors. Amplification used 60 Vbeta primers and 13 Jbeta primers. Using immunoSEQ multiplex PCR, the repertoire was profiled, and TCRdb retains in-frame clones only, with some absent. The table includes about 130,000 clones, about 78% detected once. Sequenced input: PBMCs. These receptor sequences come from a man aged 30 to 39 in good health and CMV-seronegative.

The chain uses TRBV6-4 and TRBJ2-1; 13 bases are shared with TRBD2. The CDR3 is made up of 15 amino acids. Germline-derived CDR1 and CDR2 are MRHNA and SNTAGT. The V and J ends lost 4 bases and 4 bases, in that order; junction bases with no gene match: 1. Here the CDR3 DNA reads TGTGCCAGCAGTGGACTAGCGGGGGGTTACAATGAGCAGTTCTTC. Translating gives CASSGLAGGYNEQFF.

This clone has just a few counts. V is TRBV5-1 and J is TRBJ1-1; weak D call: TRBD1 (6 bases). The CDR3 totals 14 residues. Trimming removed 1 base at V and 1 base at J, with 8 bases between. CDR1 is SGHRS and CDR2 is YFSETQ in the germline V gene. Written as DNA, the CDR3 is TGCGCCAGCAGCTTGACAGGGCCGAACACTGAAGCTTTCTTT. Translation: CASSLTGPNTEAFF.

The chain employs TRBV25-1 and TRBJ2-7; TRBD1 matches 8 bases. CDR1 and CDR2 (germline): MGHDK, SYGVNS. The V segment lost 6 bases and the J segment 0 bases; nucleotides outside the gene matches: 4. The CDR3 totals 14 residues. CDR3 DNA sequence: TGTGCCAGCAGGAGACAGGGGAGCTCCTACGAGCAGTACTTC. Translation gives CASRRQGSSYEQYF.

This clone has only one observation. The V call is TRBV12-5, the J call TRBJ1-5; D may be TRBD1 (6 bases). The CDR3 sequence is 17 residues long. Germline V lookup: CDR1 LGHNT, CDR2 FRNRAP. V shed 0 bases and J shed 5 bases, with 17 bases lying between them. CDR3 in amino acids: CASGLVGHGGLDQPQHF. The CDR3 DNA follows: TGTGCTAGTGGTTTGGTGGGACACGGGGGGTTAGATCAGCCCCAGCATTTT.

The chain couples TRBV7-8 to TRBJ2-5; 8 bases match TRBD1. Germline trimming cut 5 bases from V and 5 bases from J; bases unmatched to any gene: 7. The CDR3 consists of 14 residues. The germline V gene has CDR1 SGHVS and CDR2 FQNEAQ. The CDR3 region is CASSLDRGWETQYF. CDR3 nucleotides: TGTGCCAGCAGCCTAGACAGGGGTTGGGAGACCCAGTACTTC.

V and J are TRBV5-6 and TRBJ1-3, with D perhaps matching TRBD1 (5 bases). This CDR3 contains 15 residues. Trimming removed 3 bases from V and 0 bases from J, with 10 bases in between. Germline CDR1 and CDR2: SGHDT and YYEEEE. The CDR3 region is CASSSPDTSGNTIYF. In DNA form, the CDR3 reads TGTGCCAGCAGCTCGCCGGACACCTCTGGAAACACCATATATTTT. Complete variable domain (other parts from reference TRBV5-6 and TRBJ1-3): DAGVTQSPTHLIKTRGQQVTLRCSPKSGHDTVSWYQQALGQGPQFIFQYYEEEERQRGNFPDRFSGHQFPNYSSELNVNALLLGDSALYLCASSSPDTSGNTIYFGEGSWLTVV.

The chain is built from TRBV10-1 and TRBJ2-4, with TRBD2 as a possible D gene (5 bases). The length of the CDR3 is 15 residues. The germline V and J ends were trimmed by 9 bases and 0 bases, with 15 bases remaining between them. In germline, CDR1 is WNHNN, CDR2 SYGVQD (reference sequence). Here the CDR3 DNA reads TGCGCCAGTGGCGGGCTACACGTAGCCAAAAACATTCAGTACTTC. Translation: CASGGLHVAKNIQYF.

The J gene is TRBJ1-5, the V gene TRBV6-6, with 10 positions matching TRBD1. This CDR3 is built from 15 residues. The V gene's germline CDR1 is MNHNY and CDR2 SVGAGI (reference sequence). J was trimmed by 4 bases and V by 6 bases; bases with no gene match: 6. CDR3 sequence reads: CASRSRTGGNQPQHF. The CDR3 DNA is TGTGCCAGCAGGAGTAGGACAGGGGGAAATCAGCCCCAGCATTTT.

The CDR3 loop is CASRRQGAGYGYTF. The CDR3 coding sequence is TGTGCCAGCAGAAGACAGGGGGCGGGCTATGGCTACACCTTC. The chain joins TRBV6-1 to TRBJ1-2, with 10 bases identical to TRBD1. Germline V gene lookup returns CDR1 MNHNS and CDR2 SASEGT. J gave up 4 bases and V 6 bases, and 5 bases lay outside the gene matches. The CDR3 covers 14 residues.

Regarding this clone: Germline and junction disagree at one end, which may indicate a read error. The chain uses TRBV9 and TRBJ2-4; 7 nucleotides agree with TRBD1. Germline CDR1 and CDR2: SGDLS and YYNGEE. The CDR3 totals 13 residues. CDR3 nucleotide sequence: TGTACCAGCAGCGTAGACAGGGAAAACATTCAGTACTTC. This encodes CTSSVDRENIQYF.

CDR3 region: CASSMPRRFFGSTGELFF. In DNA form, the CDR3 reads TGTGCCAGTAGTATGCCCCGCCGGTTTTTCGGTAGCACCGGGGAGCTGTTTTTT. V gene TRBV19 combines with J gene TRBJ2-2, with unresolved D. There are 18 residues in the CDR3. Germline V gene lookup returns CDR1 LNHDA and CDR2 SQIVND (reference sequence). The ends were cut back, 3 bases at V and 4 bases at J, with 21 bases in the middle.

There are a few counts of this clone. V gene TRBV2 combines with J gene TRBJ1-1; the match to TRBD1 covers 8 bases. In germline, CDR1 is SNHLY, CDR2 FYNNEI. This CDR3 is built from 15 residues. V gave up 6 bases and J gave up 0 bases; unmatched junction bases: 6. CDR3 in DNA: TGTGCCAGCAGGCCGGGACAGGCCATGAACACTGAAGCTTTCTTT. Encoded protein: CASRPGQAMNTEAFF.

This chain links TRBV15 with TRBJ1-2; D is possibly TRBD1 (5 bases). This CDR3 comprises 13 residues. Germline V gives CDR1 LNHNV, CDR2 YYDKDF (reference sequence). V lost 5 bases and J 8 bases, leaving 15 bases between the germline ends. The CDR3 coding sequence is TGTGCCACCAGCCTGATGGGGGGGGGAGGCTACACCTTC. Encoded protein: CATSLMGGGGYTF.

The chain joins TRBV1 to TRBJ2-3; the DNA was not used to check the table's D call, TRBD2. TRBV1 is flagged as a pseudogene. This CDR3 is 16 amino acids long. The CDR3 protein is CTSLVTSREPPDTQYF. CDR3 coding DNA: TGCACCAGCCTTGTGACTAGCAGAGAACCCCCAGATACGCAGTATTTT.

The genes are TRBV7-8 and TRBJ2-7; 9 bases match TRBD1. V gave up 5 bases and J gave up 0 bases; unmatched junction bases: 8. Germline V gene lookup returns CDR1 SGHVS and CDR2 FQNEAQ. This CDR3 spans 16 amino acids. The CDR3 sequence is CASSPKGQGISYEQYF. The CDR3 DNA follows: TGTGCCAGCAGCCCAAAGGGACAGGGAATCTCCTACGAGCAGTACTTC.

The rearrangement links TRBV9 to TRBJ2-4; 9 bases fit TRBD1. The CDR3 has 16 residues. CDR1 is SGDLS and CDR2 is YYNGEE in the germline V gene. Trimming cost V 4 bases and J 3 bases; bases outside gene matches: 8. In DNA, the CDR3 is TGTGCCAGCAGCCCCCGGACAGGGGTAGGCAAAAACATTCAGTACTTC. Its protein product is CASSPRTGVGKNIQYF.

This rearrangement joins TRBV19 to TRBJ1-1; D not resolved. The ends were cut back, 6 bases at V and 1 base at J, with 12 bases in the middle. CDR1 and CDR2 (germline): LNHDA, SQIVND (reference sequence). This CDR3 contains 14 residues. The CDR3, as DNA: TGTGCCAGTAGCCCGCCGAGCGGGAACACTGAAGCTTTCTTT. It specifies CASSPPSGNTEAFF.

The chain couples TRBV10-3 to TRBJ1-2, with 7 positions matching TRBD1. Germline V lookup: CDR1 ENHRY, CDR2 SYGVKD. V was clipped by 5 bases and J by 5 bases; unmatched bases: 8. CDR3 length equals 14 residues. CDR3 protein: CAISPGTASYGYTF. The CDR3 bases are TGTGCCATCAGTCCGGGGACAGCCTCTTATGGCTACACCTTC.

The CDR3 here is CASSFQGTDEQFF. As DNA, the CDR3 is TGTGCCAGCAGCTTTCAGGGGACGGATGAGCAGTTCTTC. This chain joins TRBV7-9 and TRBJ2-1; D is possibly TRBD1 (6 bases). The CDR3 totals 13 residues. Trimming shortened V by 3 bases and J by 8 bases, and 11 bases separated the two germline ends. Looked up from germline, CDR1 is SEHNR and CDR2 is FQNEAQ (reference sequence).

Turning to this clone: Compared with germline, one end of the junction differs, possibly owing to a read error. Here the CDR3 reads CASSRWGRGGTDMQYF. The DNA for the CDR3 is TGTGCCAGCAGCCGGTGGGGGCGCGGAGGCACAGATATGCAGTATTTT. The chain uses TRBV5-4 and TRBJ2-3; perhaps TRBD1 as D (6 bases). Per the germline V gene, CDR1 is SGHNT and CDR2 is YYREEE (reference sequence). There are 16 residues in the CDR3.

This clone was seen only once. V and J are TRBV6-6 and TRBJ2-7, with 8 bases that match TRBD2. With 6 bases clipped from V and 4 bases from J, the junction kept 11 bases outside the gene matches. The germline V gene encodes CDR1 MNHNY and CDR2 SVGAGI (reference sequence). The length of the CDR3 is 15 residues. CDR3 coding DNA: TGTGCCAGCAGCCGCAGCGGGGGCCTCAGGTACGAGCAGTACTTC. Its translation is CASSRSGGLRYEQYF.

The table lists this clone with a count of one. This sequence joins TRBV7-9 and TRBJ2-3; D is unclear. Trimming took 4 bases from V and 2 from J, leaving 13 bases between them. The length of the CDR3 is 15 residues. The germline CDR1 and CDR2 sequences are SEHNR and FQNEAQ (reference sequence). The CDR3, as DNA: TGTGCCAGCAGCTCCCTAAACTGGGCCACAGATACGCAGTATTTT. Translation: CASSSLNWATDTQYF. Full variable domain (outside the CDR3, taken from reference TRBV7-9 and TRBJ2-3): DTGVSQNPRHKITKRGQNVTFRCDPISEHNRLYWYRQTLGQGPEFLTYFQNEAQLEKSRLLSDRFSAERPKGSFSTLEIQRTEQGDSAMYLCASSSLNWATDTQYFGPGTRLTVL.

The chain is built from TRBV5-5 and TRBJ2-7; maybe TRBD2 (5 bases). Germline V lookup: CDR1 SGHKS, CDR2 YYEKEE (reference sequence). V lost 1 base to trimming and J lost 2 bases, with 13 bases between them. This CDR3 spans 15 amino acids. CDR3 region: CASSLPGPGTYEQYF. Here the CDR3 DNA reads TGTGCCAGCAGCTTGCCTGGCCCGGGAACCTACGAGCAGTACTTC.

This sequence joins TRBV19 and TRBJ2-6, with a weak D call TRBD1 (8 bases). This CDR3 has 17 residues. Trimming took off 4 bases at V and 2 bases at J, with 15 bases between the two ends. Germline loops: CDR1 LNHDA, CDR2 SQIVND (reference sequence). CDR3: CASSTTGGGAGANVLTF. The DNA of the CDR3 is TGTGCCAGTAGTACCACAGGGGGGGGCGCTGGGGCCAACGTCCTGACTTTC. Drawing the rest from reference TRBV19 and TRBJ2-6, the complete variable domain is DGGITQSPKYLFRKEGQNVTLSCEQNLNHDAMYWYRQDPGQGLRLIYYSQIVNDFQKGDIAEGYSVSREKKESFPLTVTSAQKNPTAFYLCASSTTGGGAGANVLTFGAGSRLTVL.

V is TRBV10-2 and J is TRBJ2-1; 7 bases map to TRBD2. V lost 5 bases and J lost 5; bases outside the gene matches: 9. The CDR3 covers 15 residues. Germline lookup yields CDR1 WSHSY and CDR2 SAAADI. The CDR3 sequence: CASSNPGLPHNEQFF. CDR3 bases: TGCGCCAGCAGTAACCCGGGACTACCCCACAATGAGCAGTTCTTC.

This clone turned up a few times. The gene calls are TRBV11-2 and TRBJ2-5; TRBD2 matches 9 bases. The CDR3 sequence is 16 residues long. J gave up 5 bases and V 2 bases, and 9 bases lay outside the gene matches. From germline, CDR1 is SGHAT and CDR2 FQNNGV. The chain's CDR3 is CASSLYASGAYETQYF. The CDR3, as DNA: TGTGCCAGCAGCTTATATGCTAGCGGGGCCTACGAGACCCAGTACTTC. The full variable domain, with the rest looked up from reference TRBV11-2 and TRBJ2-5, is EAGVAQSPRYKIIEKRQSVAFWCNPISGHATLYWYQQILGQGPKLLIQFQNNGVVDDSQLPKDRFSAERLKGVDSTLKIQPAKLEDSAVYLCASSLYASGAYETQYFGPGTRLLVL.

This clone was observed a handful of times. This sequence joins TRBV23-1 and TRBJ2-1; the D is unclear. TRBV23-1 is sorted into the ORF group, with uncertain function. The CDR3 has 15 amino acids. V lost 0 bases and J 3 bases, leaving 9 bases between the germline ends. CDR3 nucleotide sequence: TGCGCCAGCAGTCAATCCGATCAGGTCTACAATGAGCAGTTCTTC. Protein: CASSQSDQVYNEQFF.

This clone was observed a few times. Here the CDR3 DNA reads TGTGCCAGCACCGCGGGGGTTAACACCGGGGAGCTGTTTTTT. Protein product: CASTAGVNTGELFF. The rearrangement uses TRBV7-8 and TRBJ2-2, with 7 bases lining up with TRBD2. Germline values: CDR1 SGHVS, CDR2 FQNEAQ. The V and J ends lost 7 bases and 2 bases, in that order; junction bases with no gene match: 4. The CDR3 is made up of 14 amino acids. The entire variable domain, with the rest obtained from reference TRBV7-8 and TRBJ2-2, is as follows: GAGVSQSPRYKVAKRGQDVALRCDPISGHVSLFWYQQALGQGPEFLTYFQNEAQLDKSGLPSDRFFAERPEGSVSTLKIQRTQQEDSAVYLCASTAGVNTGELFFGEGSRLTVL.